This TCR beta chain was profiled in a study of blood T cell repertoires in COVID-19. On the study more broadly: Specimens from acute and convalescent COVID-19 originated in the United States, Italy and Spain. T cells, B-cell-depleted T cells, or PBMCs supplied cDNA or gDNA.

TCRdb's table, derived via immunoSEQ multiplex PCR, lists solely in-frame clones and lacks some. The table has some 70,000 clones, around four fifths seen once. The CDR3 has 15 residues. Germline trimming cut 0 bases from V and 5 bases from J; bases unmatched to any gene: 7. Germline assignment: CDR1 SGHRS and CDR2 YFSETQ. The V gene is TRBV5-1, the J gene TRBJ2-7, with 8 bases lining up with TRBD1. Sequencing was done on a sample of peripheral blood. The sequence was collected from an older woman with acute or convalescent COVID-19. DNA for the CDR3: TGCGCCAGCAGCTTGGGCAGGGGGCGCAACCACGAGCAGTACTTC. Protein product: CASSLGRGRNHEQYF.